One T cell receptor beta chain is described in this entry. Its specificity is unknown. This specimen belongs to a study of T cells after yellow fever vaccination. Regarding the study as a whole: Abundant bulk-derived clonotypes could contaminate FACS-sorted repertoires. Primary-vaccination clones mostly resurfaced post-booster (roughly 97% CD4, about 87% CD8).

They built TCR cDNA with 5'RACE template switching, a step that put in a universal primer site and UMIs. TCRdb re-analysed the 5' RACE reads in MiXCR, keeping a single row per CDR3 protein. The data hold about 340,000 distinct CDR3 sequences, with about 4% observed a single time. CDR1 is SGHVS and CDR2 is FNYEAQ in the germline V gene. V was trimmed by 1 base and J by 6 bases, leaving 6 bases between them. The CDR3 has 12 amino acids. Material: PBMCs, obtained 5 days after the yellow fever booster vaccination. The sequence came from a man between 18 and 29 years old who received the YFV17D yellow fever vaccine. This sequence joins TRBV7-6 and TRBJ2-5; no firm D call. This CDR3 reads CASSLGAKTQYF. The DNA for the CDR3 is TGTGCCAGCAGCTTAGGGGCGAAGACCCAGTACTTC. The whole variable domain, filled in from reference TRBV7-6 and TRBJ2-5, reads GAGVSQSPRYKVTKRGQDVALRCDPISGHVSLYWYRQALGQGPEFLTYFNYEAQQDKSGLPNDRFSAERPEGSISTLTIQRTEQRDSAMYRCASSLGAKTQYFGPGTRLLVL.